This TCR beta chain was captured in a study of response to subunit inactivated influenza vaccine. Study-level results: Few new T cells, the authors suggested, are recruited by each seasonal influenza vaccination.

TCRdb re-analysed the RT-PCR reads in MiXCR, keeping a single row per CDR3 protein. Here the sample spans approximately 230,000 distinct CDR3 sequences, 10% to 15% being singletons. This clonotype has a handful of counts. As yet, its antigen is unknown. Trimming cost V 0 bases and J 5 bases, with 10 bases left between them. The V gene's germline CDR1 is LGHNA and CDR2 YNFKEQ. The CDR3 is 15 amino acids. V and J are TRBV4-2 and TRBJ2-2, with no clear D. Sequencing used non-naive T cells sorted from PBMCs, obtained roughly 15 days before vaccination. The TCR originated in a man aged 45 to 65 who received an inactivated influenza vaccine. The CDR3: CASSQDALPTGELFF. CDR3 nucleotide sequence: TGTGCCAGCAGCCAAGATGCCCTCCCAACCGGGGAGCTGTTTTTT.